The source of this TCR beta chain is a study of human T cells and chemical hapten exposure. The study, taken as a whole, reports: Significantly greater numbers of large CDR3 similarity clusters came from expanded TCRs than from controls.

V dropped 3 bases and J dropped 4 bases, with 14 bases sitting between them. Germline CDR1 SGHNT, CDR2 YYREEE (reference sequence). The CDR3 length is 16 residues. A single record per CDR3 protein comes from TCRdb applying MiXCR to the RACE reads. This sample has approximately 60,000 distinct CDR3 sequences, with 11% found just once. This clonotype was observed a handful of times. Its antigen is unknown. Regarding time point: pre-sensitization, week 0. Indicated treatment: therapeutic diphenylcyclopropenone sensitization with weekly scalp DPC. Sequenced here: whole blood, sampled in connection with sensitization to the hapten diphenylcyclopropenone (DPC). This clonotype originated in a woman in her 40s with alopecia areata. Some clones in this sample may be carry-over from other donors' samples. The V gene is TRBV5-4, the J gene TRBJ2-6; a possible D gene is TRBD1 (5 bases). CDR3 DNA sequence: TGTGCCAGCAGCTCCCCTGGGGCGCCGGGGGCCAACGTCCTGACTTTC. Translating it yields CASSSPGAPGANVLTF.